This T cell receptor (beta chain) was identified during a study of beta chain features in type 1 diabetes. Study-level results: Type 1 diabetes patients had fewer VDJ junction insertions and more deletions. A cDNA-based sequencing approach could over-represent cells with high TCR expression.

Notes on this clone: Its antigen is still unknown.

Germline assignment: CDR1 SGHAT and CDR2 FQNNGV. V shed 8 bases and J shed 2 bases, with 14 bases lying between them. The CDR3 consists of 14 residues. Expressed TCRB transcripts were sequenced, since all the RNA that had been isolated was reverse transcribed. The table came from immunoSEQ multiplex PCR; TCRdb's copy has only in-frame clones and leaves some out. The sample yields 200,000 to 250,000 clones, 27% seen once. This chain links TRBV11-2 with TRBJ2-3; D is undetermined. Sample: central memory CD4+ T cells from blood. The origin of this receptor is a man aged 25-45 years in good health. The CDR3 region is CASGGWAHTDTQYF. Here the CDR3 DNA reads TGTGCCAGCGGCGGATGGGCGCACACAGATACGCAGTATTTT.